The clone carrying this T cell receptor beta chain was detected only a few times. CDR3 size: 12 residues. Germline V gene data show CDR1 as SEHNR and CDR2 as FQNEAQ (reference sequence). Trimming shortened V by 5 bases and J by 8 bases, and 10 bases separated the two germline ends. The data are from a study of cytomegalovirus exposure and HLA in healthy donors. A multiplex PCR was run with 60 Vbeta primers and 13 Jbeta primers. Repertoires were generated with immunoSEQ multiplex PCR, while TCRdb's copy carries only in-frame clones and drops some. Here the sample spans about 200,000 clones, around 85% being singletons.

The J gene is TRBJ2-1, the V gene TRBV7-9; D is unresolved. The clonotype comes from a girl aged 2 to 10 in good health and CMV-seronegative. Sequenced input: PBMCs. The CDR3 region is CASSSEKDEQFF. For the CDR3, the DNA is TGTGCCAGCAGCAGCGAAAAGGATGAGCAGTTCTTC.